Shown below are 30 T cell receptor beta chains from a single sample sequenced in a study of cytomegalovirus exposure and HLA in healthy donors. The PCR made use of 60 Vbeta and 13 Jbeta primers. Profiled with immunoSEQ multiplex PCR; TCRdb holds only in-frame clones, not every one. This table holds some 170,000 clones, approximately 90% found once. The sequencing sample was made of PBMCs. All receptors derive from a woman aged 25 to 39 in good health and CMV-seronegative.

V gene TRBV6-1 combines with J gene TRBJ2-3; 11 bases map to TRBD1. CDR1 and CDR2 (germline): MNHNS, SASEGT. V shed 4 bases, J shed 5 bases, and the junction held 5 bases outside the gene matches. CDR3 length: 15 residues. The CDR3 loop reads CASSAGQGAIDTQYF. For the CDR3, the DNA is TGTGCCAGCAGTGCCGGACAGGGGGCGATAGATACGCAGTATTTT.

V and J are TRBV4-1 and TRBJ1-2; D perhaps matches TRBD1 (6 bases). CDR3 size: 14 residues. Germline-derived CDR1 and CDR2 are MGHRA and YSYEKL. Trimming left V 6 bases short and J 4 bases short, with 15 bases between. The chain's CDR3 is CASSHPGQSYGYTF. The CDR3, as DNA: TGCGCCAGCAGTCATCCGGGACAATCCTATGGCTACACCTTC.

This rearrangement joins TRBV15 to TRBJ2-7; 11 bases agree with TRBD2. The CDR3 is 17 residues long. Germline V CDR1 and CDR2: LNHNV, YYDKDF (reference sequence). The J segment lost 1 base and the V segment lost 1 base, leaving 6 bases of the junction unmatched. CDR3 sequence (DNA): TGTGCCACCAGCAGAGTGGTGGGGACTAGCGGATCCTACGAGCAGTACTTC. This sequence encodes CATSRVVGTSGSYEQYF. Together with reference TRBV15 and TRBJ2-7, the CDR3 gives the full variable domain: DAMVIQNPRYQVTQFGKPVTLSCSQTLNHNVMYWYQQKSSQAPKLLFHYYDKDFNNEADTPDNFQSRRPNTSFCFLDIRSPGLGDTAMYLCATSRVVGTSGSYEQYFGPGTRLTVT.

The V gene is TRBV21-1, the J gene TRBJ1-1; no DNA check was done on the table's D call, TRBD1. TRBV21-1 is reported as a pseudogene. CDR3 length: 13 residues. CDR3 in amino acids: CAWFTGPSTEAFF. The CDR3 nucleotides read TGTGCCTGGTTCACAGGGCCGAGCACTGAAGCTTTCTTT.

The V and J genes are TRBV7-9 and TRBJ2-5; 10 bases map to TRBD2. CDR3 length: 17 residues. Germline lookup yields CDR1 SEHNR and CDR2 FQNEAQ (reference sequence). V was pared by 5 bases and J by 2 bases, with 11 bases of the junction left unmatched. CDR3 coding DNA: TGTGCCAGCAGCCAGGCCCTAGCGGGAGTGTCACAAGAGACCCAGTACTTC. This gives the protein CASSQALAGVSQETQYF.

This clone was seen more than once but under ten times. This chain joins TRBV5-6 and TRBJ1-5, with a weak D call TRBD1 (5 bases). Trimming took 1 base from V and 1 from J, leaving 12 bases between them. The CDR3 covers 16 residues. Germline V gives CDR1 SGHDT, CDR2 YYEEEE. The CDR3 sequence is CASSLLRGASNQPQHF. CDR3 bases: TGTGCCAGCAGCTTGTTAAGGGGCGCGAGCAATCAGCCCCAGCATTTT.

Regarding this clone: The sample contains more than one DNA sequence encoding this CDR3. The genes are TRBV9 and TRBJ1-3, with a weak D call TRBD1 (6 bases). The CDR3 sequence is 17 residues long. Between the trimmed V and J ends, which lost 0 bases and 0 bases, there was a span of 13 bases. Germline CDR1 is SGDLS and CDR2 is YYNGEE. CDR3 in amino acids: CASSVVDSSSSGNTIYF. As DNA, the CDR3 is TGTGCCAGCAGCGTAGTGGACAGTTCCAGCTCTGGAAACACCATATATTTT.

V usage is TRBV12-5 and J usage is TRBJ2-2, with D possibly TRBD2 on 6 matching bases. V lost 2 bases and J lost 7, with 11 bases in between. The CDR3 has 14 amino acids. Germline V gene lookup returns CDR1 LGHNT and CDR2 FRNRAP. CDR3 DNA sequence: TGTGCTAGTGGTTTGCCGACGGGGGTCGGGGAGCTGTTTTTT. Residues: CASGLPTGVGELFF. The full variable domain, completed using reference TRBV12-5 and TRBJ2-2, is DARVTQTPRHKVTEMGQEVTMRCQPILGHNTVFWYRQTMMQGLELLAYFRNRAPLDDSGMPKDRFSAEMPDATLATLKIQPSEPRDSAVYFCASGLPTGVGELFFGEGSRLTVL.

The chain recombines TRBV5-1 with TRBJ1-1, with D possibly matching TRBD1 (5 bases). V lost 3 bases to trimming and J lost 4 bases, with 13 bases between them. The CDR3 extends over 14 amino acids. Germline V gene data show CDR1 as SGHRS and CDR2 as YFSETQ. CDR3 bases: TGCGCCAGCAGCTCCGGGTCGCAGGGCACTGAAGCTTTCTTT. This gives the protein CASSSGSQGTEAFF.

V gene TRBV28 combines with J gene TRBJ1-2, with TRBD1 matching over 9 bases. The CDR3 is made up of 14 amino acids. Trimming removed 5 bases from V and 2 bases from J; junction bases left unmatched: 3. CDR1 is MDHEN, CDR2 SYDVKM, per germline. The CDR3 here is CASSTTGGNYGYTF. The CDR3 bases are TGTGCCAGCAGTACAACAGGGGGCAACTATGGCTACACCTTC.

The table lists this clone with a count of one. The chain is built from TRBV30 and TRBJ2-1, with 10 bases that match TRBD2. Per germline, CDR1 GTSNPN and CDR2 SVGIG (reference sequence). The V and J ends lost 1 base and 5 bases, in that order; junction bases with no gene match: 5. CDR3 length equals 15 residues. CDR3 sequence (DNA): TGTGCCTGGAGTGCTCGGACTAGCGGAGACAATGAGCAGTTCTTC. Protein product: CAWSARTSGDNEQFF.

The V call is TRBV11-2, the J call TRBJ2-1, with a possible D match to TRBD2 (6 bases). Germline V gene data show CDR1 as SGHAT and CDR2 as FQNNGV. The CDR3 consists of 16 residues. V was clipped by 5 bases and J by 5 bases, with 19 bases between them. Here the CDR3 DNA reads TGTGCCAGCAGCAGTTCCAAGGGGCGGGGACACAATGAGCAGTTCTTC. Residues: CASSSSKGRGHNEQFF. The variable domain in full, completed from reference TRBV11-2 and TRBJ2-1, reads EAGVAQSPRYKIIEKRQSVAFWCNPISGHATLYWYQQILGQGPKLLIQFQNNGVVDDSQLPKDRFSAERLKGVDSTLKIQPAKLEDSAVYLCASSSSKGRGHNEQFFGPGTRLTVL.

The gene calls are TRBV5-4 and TRBJ2-5; TRBD2 agrees at 10 bases. Per the germline V gene, CDR1 is SGHNT and CDR2 is YYREEE (reference sequence). V shed 3 bases, J shed 10 bases, and the junction held 9 bases outside the gene matches. The CDR3 totals 14 residues. DNA of the CDR3: TGTGCCAGCAGCTCCCCGACTAGCGGGTTCGGCCAGTACTTC. As protein: CASSSPTSGFGQYF.

This chain links TRBV5-4 with TRBJ1-2, with 7 bases lining up with TRBD1. V trimming: 3 bases; J trimming: 4 bases; junction bases outside the gene matches: 6. Germline CDR1 and CDR2: SGHNT and YYREEE (reference sequence). The CDR3 has 14 amino acids. CDR3 sequence: CASSSRQGGYGYTF. The CDR3 nucleotides are TGTGCCAGCAGCTCAAGACAGGGCGGCTATGGCTACACCTTC.

V gene TRBV7-2 combines with J gene TRBJ2-3, with a possible D match to TRBD2 (5 bases). The V end was cut by 0 bases, the J end by 10 bases, with 11 bases between. This CDR3 has 13 residues. Per the germline V gene, CDR1 is SGHTA and CDR2 is FQGNSA. The CDR3 region is CASSLARGEPQYF. The CDR3 DNA follows: TGTGCCAGCAGCTTAGCTCGGGGAGAGCCGCAGTATTTT.

The V gene is TRBV28, the J gene TRBJ1-2, with D tentatively TRBD1 (6 bases). V dropped 4 bases and J dropped 5 bases, with 8 bases sitting between them. CDR3 length: 12 residues. Germline CDR1 is MDHEN and CDR2 is SYDVKM. The CDR3 nucleotides are TGTGCCAGCAGTTCAGGGGTTTATGGCTACACCTTC. Protein sequence: CASSSGVYGYTF.

This chain uses TRBV6-5 with TRBJ2-3, with D perhaps matching TRBD2 (5 bases). Between the trimmed V and J ends, which lost 4 bases and 0 bases, there was a span of 14 bases. The V gene's germline CDR1 is MNHEY and CDR2 SVGAGI. The CDR3 sequence is 16 residues long. CDR3 protein: CASSSPRTGSTDTQYF. CDR3 DNA sequence: TGTGCCAGCAGTTCTCCGCGGACGGGAAGCACAGATACGCAGTATTTT.

The CDR3 loop reads CASSSRTGDYGYTF. The CDR3 nucleotides are TGTGCCAGCAGCTCGCGGACAGGGGACTATGGCTACACCTTC. The chain employs TRBV7-9 and TRBJ1-2, with 9 positions matching TRBD1. From germline, CDR1 is SEHNR and CDR2 FQNEAQ (reference sequence). The CDR3 runs 14 residues. The ends lost 4 bases at V and 3 bases at J; junction bases unmatched: 3.

The V call is TRBV7-2, the J call TRBJ1-2; D uncertain. The length of the CDR3 is 16 residues. Trimming cost V 1 base and J 4 bases, with 16 bases left between them. The germline V gene has CDR1 SGHTA and CDR2 FQGNSA. The CDR3 region is CASSLVQRSNVYGYTF. DNA for the CDR3: TGTGCCAGCAGCTTAGTTCAGCGCTCGAATGTCTATGGCTACACCTTC.

The genes are TRBV6-5 and TRBJ1-4; 7 positions match TRBD1. Looked up from germline, CDR1 is MNHEY and CDR2 is SVGAGI. The V and J ends lost 2 bases and 5 bases, in that order; junction bases with no gene match: 5. This CDR3 comprises 15 residues. CDR3 sequence (DNA): TGTGCCAGCAGTTACGGAGGGGGCCCCAATGAAAAACTGTTTTTT. This codes for CASSYGGGPNEKLFF.

The chain joins TRBV6-6 to TRBJ2-7; TRBD1 agrees at 9 bases. CDR1 and CDR2 (germline): MNHNY, SVGAGI (reference sequence). Trimming cost V 2 bases and J 7 bases; bases outside gene matches: 6. This CDR3 comprises 14 residues. CDR3 in DNA: TGTGCCAGCAGTTACGGGACAGGGTTTCAGGAGCAGTACTTC. This encodes CASSYGTGFQEQYF.

CDR3 nucleotide sequence: TGCGCCAGCAGCTTGACCGGGGGGTACGAGCAGTACTTC. Residues: CASSLTGGYEQYF. This chain links TRBV5-1 with TRBJ2-7, with TRBD2 identical over 7 bases. The CDR3 is made up of 13 amino acids. The germline gives CDR1 SGHRS, CDR2 YFSETQ. V dropped 1 base and J dropped 4; count of bases not matched to a gene: 2. Full variable domain (missing parts from reference TRBV5-1 and TRBJ2-7): KAGVTQTPRYLIKTRGQQVTLSCSPISGHRSVSWYQQTPGQGLQFLFEYFSETQRNKGNFPGRFSGRQFSNSRSEMNVSTLELGDSALYLCASSLTGGYEQYFGPGTRLTVT.

This chain joins TRBV2 and TRBJ1-6; 7 bases match TRBD1. V shed 6 bases and J 8 bases; nucleotides not matched to a gene: 7. The CDR3 extends over 14 amino acids. Per the germline V gene, CDR1 is SNHLY and CDR2 is FYNNEI. The CDR3 here is CASRPQGIDSPLHF. The CDR3 coding sequence is TGTGCCAGCAGGCCACAGGGGATCGATTCACCCCTCCACTTT.

CDR3 nucleotides: TGTGCCAGCCTACAGACAGGGGGAGTCGGGGAGACCCAGTACTTC. The encoded protein is CASLQTGGVGETQYF. The V and J genes are TRBV28 and TRBJ2-5; 9 bases agree with TRBD1. Germline V gene sequence: CDR1 MDHEN, CDR2 SYDVKM. CDR3 length equals 15 residues. J lost 5 bases, V lost 8 bases, and 12 bases had no gene match.

The chain combines TRBV5-1 with TRBJ1-1; 10 nucleotides line up with TRBD1. CDR3 size: 14 residues. Germline CDR1 reads SGHRS; CDR2 reads YFSETQ. V was clipped by 5 bases and J by 6 bases; unmatched bases: 7. CDR3 sequence (DNA): TGCGCCAGCAGAGCCGGGACAGGGGCCGCTGAAGCTTTCTTT. It encodes CASRAGTGAAEAFF.

The chain couples TRBV5-3 to TRBJ1-1; D is undetermined. TRBV5-3 is reported as an ORF; its role is uncertain. With 1 base removed from V and 1 base from J, the gap between germline ends came to 11 bases. The CDR3 runs 15 residues. DNA of the CDR3: TGTGCCAGAAGCTTGAGTTCCGGGAAGAACACTGAAGCTTTCTTT. Amino acid sequence: CARSLSSGKNTEAFF.

There are a few counts of this clone. This sequence joins TRBV10-3 and TRBJ1-1, with D perhaps matching TRBD1 (6 bases). The CDR3 runs to 15 residues. The V end was cut by 6 bases, the J end by 0 bases, with 14 bases between. Per germline, CDR1 ENHRY and CDR2 SYGVKD. The DNA for the CDR3 is TGTGCCATCAGACCTGCGGACAGCATGAACACTGAAGCTTTCTTT. Translation gives CAIRPADSMNTEAFF.

The chain is built from TRBV28 and TRBJ1-5, with D uncertain. This CDR3 contains 13 residues. Germline-derived CDR1 and CDR2 are MDHEN and SYDVKM. Trimming took off 7 bases at V and 2 bases at J, with 9 bases between the two ends. The CDR3 bases are TGTGCCAGCACCCCAGGTCGCAATCAGCCCCAGCATTTT. This sequence encodes CASTPGRNQPQHF.

J is TRBJ2-5 and V is TRBV7-8, with 9 bases identical to TRBD1. The V gene end was trimmed by 5 bases and the J gene end by 3 bases; junction bases not matched to a gene: 10. Germline V lookup: CDR1 SGHVS, CDR2 FQNEAQ. The length of the CDR3 is 16 residues. In nucleotides, the CDR3 is TGTGCCAGCAGCCTCCGGGACAGGGCGTTAAAAGAGACCCAGTACTTC. The encoded protein is CASSLRDRALKETQYF. The complete variable domain, with remaining parts taken from reference TRBV7-8 and TRBJ2-5, reads GAGVSQSPRYKVAKRGQDVALRCDPISGHVSLFWYQQALGQGPEFLTYFQNEAQLDKSGLPSDRFFAERPEGSVSTLKIQRTQQEDSAVYLCASSLRDRALKETQYFGPGTRLLVL.

This chain connects TRBV10-3 to TRBJ2-3; 7 nucleotides agree with TRBD2. J was trimmed by 0 bases and V by 10 bases; bases with no gene match: 4. The CDR3 extends over 13 amino acids. In germline, CDR1 is ENHRY, CDR2 SYGVKD. The CDR3 DNA follows: TGTGCCACCCTAGCGGTTAGCACAGATACGCAGTATTTT. Translation: CATLAVSTDTQYF.